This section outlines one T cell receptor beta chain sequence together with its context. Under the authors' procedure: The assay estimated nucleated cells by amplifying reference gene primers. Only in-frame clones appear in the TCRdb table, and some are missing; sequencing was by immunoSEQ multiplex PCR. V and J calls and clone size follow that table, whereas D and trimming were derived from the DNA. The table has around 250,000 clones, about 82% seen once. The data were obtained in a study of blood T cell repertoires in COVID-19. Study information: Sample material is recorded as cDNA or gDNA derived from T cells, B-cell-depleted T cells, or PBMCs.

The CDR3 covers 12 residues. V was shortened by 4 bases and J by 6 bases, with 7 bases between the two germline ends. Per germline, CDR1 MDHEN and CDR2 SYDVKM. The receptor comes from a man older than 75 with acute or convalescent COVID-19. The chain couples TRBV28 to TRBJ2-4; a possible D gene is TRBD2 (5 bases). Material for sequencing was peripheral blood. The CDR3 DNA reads TGTGCCAGCAGTTCCACTAGAAACATTCAGTACTTC. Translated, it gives CASSSTRNIQYF.